The T cell receptor (beta chain) under discussion was sequenced for a study of technical replicates of blood from four donors. Clones were sequenced by immunoSEQ multiplex PCR, and TCRdb holds only the in-frame ones, with some missing. In the table there are over 80,000 clones, 95% to 97% of which are singletons. This CDR3 comprises 13 residues. With 5 bases removed from V and 5 bases from J, the gap between germline ends came to 10 bases. Germline-derived CDR1 and CDR2 are MDHEN and SYDVKM. The sequenced sample consisted of T cells isolated from PBMCs. V gene TRBV28 combines with J gene TRBJ2-4; perhaps TRBD2 as D (5 bases). The sequence was obtained from a human donor in good health. The DNA of the CDR3 is TGTGCCAGCAGTCTCTGGACTGAAAACATTCAGTACTTC. This codes for CASSLWTENIQYF.